This passage covers 5 T cell receptor beta chains from one sample sequenced in a study of T cell clonality in common variable immunodeficiency. TCRdb's copy holds only in-frame clones and misses some; the assay was immunoSEQ multiplex PCR. The sample has roughly 20,000 clones, none seen only once. Their cognate antigens are unknown. Study conclusions and caveats: Reportedly, TCR beta sequences from common variable immunodeficiency showed fewer deletions and N-nucleotide insertions.

Sequencing was carried out using peripheral blood mononuclear cells. These receptors were collected from a human donor with common variable immunodeficiency.

The sample holds a few counts of this clone. The DNA ends 3 residues before the CDR3 does, and the rest of the CDR3 is filled in from the germline J gene. The chain combines TRBV30 with TRBJ1-1; D possibly corresponds to TRBD1 (5 bases). V lost 3 bases and J lost 7, with 9 bases in between. From germline, CDR1 is GTSNPN and CDR2 SVGIG (reference sequence). The CDR3 extends over 11 amino acids. The covered CDR3 bases are TGTGCCTGGAGGGACATTTTTGAA. This sequence encodes CAWRDIFE. The whole CDR3 reads CAWRDIFEAFF.

Concerning this clone itself: The read ends 3 residues before the CDR3 terminus; that terminus is restored from the germline J gene. The chain uses TRBV2 and TRBJ1-4; no reliable D call. Germline V gene data show CDR1 as SNHLY and CDR2 as FYNNEI. The CDR3 runs to 14 residues. The V end was cut by 7 bases, the J end by 0 bases, with 9 bases between. The sequenced CDR3 bases are TGTGCCAGCACTGTTTCGGCAACTAATGAAAAA. Its protein is CASTVSATNEK. The full CDR3 reads CASTVSATNEKLFF.

As for this clone: Sequencing ends 3 residues short of the CDR3 end; the germline J gene provides the rest. The chain links TRBV7-2 to TRBJ2-3; 8 bases map to TRBD2. The CDR3 spans 14 residues. Trimming removed 8 bases from V and 5 bases from J; junction bases left unmatched: 9. Per the germline V gene, CDR1 is SGHTA and CDR2 is FQGNSA. Partial CDR3 DNA: TGTGCCAGCTCTCCGGCGGGGGGTGGAGATACG. This encodes CASSPAGGGDT. The full CDR3 sequence reads CASSPAGGGDTQYF.

As for this clone: The CDR3 is cut off 3 residues early in the read; its end comes from the germline J gene. The chain carries TRBV7-3 and TRBJ2-3; 8 bases fit TRBD2. Trimming took 5 bases from V and 2 from J; bases not matched to a gene: 9. The CDR3 extends over 16 amino acids. Germline V gene lookup returns CDR1 SGHTA and CDR2 FQGTGA. CDR3 loop: CASSPTAGGFTDTQYF. Incomplete CDR3 DNA: TGTGCCAGCAGCCCCACGGCGGGAGGCTTCACAGATACG.

Regarding this clone: The CDR3 end lies 3 residues beyond the end of the read and is filled in from the germline J gene. This chain uses TRBV5-1 with TRBJ2-1; TRBD1 matches 7 bases. CDR1 is SGHRS, CDR2 YFSETQ, per germline. V gave up 0 bases and J gave up 8 bases; unmatched junction bases: 11. CDR3 length: 16 amino acids. Incomplete CDR3 DNA: TGCGCCAGCAGCTTGGAGGTAAAGGGGGCGAGAGATGAG. As protein: CASSLEVKGARDE. In full, the CDR3 reads CASSLEVKGARDEQFF.